This T cell receptor (beta chain) was obtained from a study of blood T cell repertoires in COVID-19. Data came from immunoSEQ multiplex PCR; TCRdb stores just in-frame clones and leaves some out. There are about 310,000 clones in the sample; around 90% occur only once, and 1% lies in the top ten. Germline CDR1 reads GTSNPN; CDR2 reads SVGIG (reference sequence). The V gene end was trimmed by 4 bases and the J gene end by 7 bases; junction bases not matched to a gene: 6. CDR3 length: 13 residues. The sequencing sample was made of peripheral blood. The TCR originated in a middle-aged man with active or convalescent COVID-19. The chain links TRBV30 to TRBJ2-4; 8 bases fit TRBD1. This CDR3 is CAWTKTGVNIQYF. Written as DNA, the CDR3 is TGTGCCTGGACCAAGACAGGGGTGAACATTCAGTACTTC.